One and the same sample provided the 16 T cell receptor beta chains below, sequenced in a study of metastatic and nonmetastatic thyroid tumors. TCRdb re-called clones from the PCR reads using MiXCR. The sample lists some 41,000 clones, roughly 3.1% seen once, with roughly 9.1% in the top ten. No treatment had been given to any patient before thyroid surgery. The sample consisted of blood. The receptors originated from a female donor with papillary thyroid cancer or a benign thyroid nodule (not recorded which). Some clones in this sample may be carry-over from other donors' samples.

The chain carries TRBV3-1 and TRBJ1-1; 7 bases map to TRBD1. Trimming cost V 3 bases and J 11 bases; bases outside gene matches: 15. CDR3 length equals 15 residues. Germline V lookup: CDR1 LGHDT, CDR2 YNNKEL (reference sequence). This CDR3 is CASSHATGAGGRAFF. The CDR3 bases are TGTGCCAGCAGCCATGCTACAGGGGCGGGGGGCAGGGCTTTCTTT.

This clone was seen at least ten times. This may be a read error, as it is one base from a much larger clone. The rearrangement joins TRBV5-1 to TRBJ1-1, with 7 bases that match TRBD1. This CDR3 has 16 residues. The trim removed 6 bases at V and 1 base at J, leaving 12 bases unmatched. Germline assignment: CDR1 SGHRS and CDR2 YFSETQ. The CDR3 reads CASNLVGGVGNTEAFF. CDR3 bases: TGCGCCAGCAACTTAGTAGGGGGCGTAGGGAACACTGAAGCTTTCTTT.

V usage is TRBV27 and J usage is TRBJ2-1; D perhaps matches TRBD2 (6 bases). Trimming left V 3 bases short and J 8 bases short, with 17 bases between. The CDR3 is made up of 15 amino acids. Germline CDR1 is MNHEY and CDR2 is SMNVEV (reference sequence). The CDR3, as DNA: TGTGCCAGCAGTTTCCGTGGGGCTAGCGTCTATGAGCAGTTCTTC. It translates to CASSFRGASVYEQFF.

This clone was observed at least ten times. V gene TRBV29-1 combines with J gene TRBJ2-5, with D possibly being TRBD2 (7 bases). Trimming took off 4 bases at V and 5 bases at J, with 14 bases between the two ends. This CDR3 is built from 13 residues. The germline V gene encodes CDR1 SQVTM and CDR2 ANQGSEA. The DNA of the CDR3 is TGCAGCGTTGGGGGGGGCACTAGGGAGACCCAGTACTTC. This gives the protein CSVGGGTRETQYF.

The chain has TRBV28 and TRBJ1-6; unclear D gene. V was clipped by 10 bases and J by 17 bases, with 27 bases between them. Looked up from germline, CDR1 is MDHEN and CDR2 is SYDVKM. This CDR3 spans 14 amino acids. The CDR3 protein is CATGTGGYNSPVHF. Here the CDR3 DNA reads TGTGCCACGGGAACCGGAGGATATAATTCCCCCGTCCACTTT.

The chain joins TRBV6-1 to TRBJ2-3; 9 bases agree with TRBD1. Germline-derived CDR1 and CDR2 are MNHNS and SASEGT. The ends lost 3 bases at V and 2 bases at J; junction bases unmatched: 6. The CDR3 loop spans 16 amino acids. In DNA form, the CDR3 reads TGTGCCAGCAGTGACCCGGGACAGGGATACACAGATACGCAGTATTTT. Its translation is CASSDPGQGYTDTQYF.

J is TRBJ2-7 and V is TRBV6-6; D unresolved. The V end lost 0 bases, the J end lost 6 bases, and 9 bases lay between the germline ends. There are 13 residues in the CDR3. Per germline, CDR1 MNHNY and CDR2 SVGAGI (reference sequence). This chain's CDR3 is CASSYSNGREQYF. CDR3 coding DNA: TGTGCCAGCAGTTACTCGAATGGTCGCGAGCAGTACTTC.

The chain uses TRBV27 and TRBJ2-2; D is perhaps TRBD1 (5 bases). V dropped 5 bases and J dropped 10 bases, with 17 bases sitting between them. Germline CDR1 is MNHEY and CDR2 is SMNVEV (reference sequence). The CDR3 loop spans 14 amino acids. CDR3 loop: CASSTLQESVELFF. CDR3 DNA sequence: TGTGCCAGCAGTACCCTACAGGAGAGTGTGGAGCTGTTTTTT.

This clone was picked up a small number of times. This sequence joins TRBV30 and TRBJ2-7, with TRBD1 identical over 8 bases. This CDR3 contains 15 residues. V gave up 0 bases and J gave up 4 bases; unmatched junction bases: 8. Per the germline V gene, CDR1 is GTSNPN and CDR2 is SVGIG (reference sequence). CDR3 sequence: CAWSVVGQGAYEQYF. The CDR3, as DNA: TGTGCCTGGAGTGTTGTTGGGCAGGGGGCTTACGAGCAGTACTTC.

This clone has at least ten counts. The chain recombines TRBV12-3 or TRBV12-4 with TRBJ1-1; 9 bases match TRBD1. This CDR3 region has 14 residues. J was trimmed by 4 bases and V by 3 bases; bases with no gene match: 3. The DNA of the CDR3 is TGTGCCAGCAGTTTCATGACAGGGGGCACTGAAGCTTTCTTT. Translation: CASSFMTGGTEAFF.

This clone was observed many times. The genes are TRBV7-9 and TRBJ2-3; D is unresolved. Germline loops: CDR1 SEHNR, CDR2 FQNEAQ (reference sequence). Trimming took off 1 base at V and 4 bases at J, with 12 bases between the two ends. The CDR3 runs 15 residues. The CDR3 DNA is TGTGCCAGCAGCTTAGGGGGTCGGAAGGCAGATACGCAGTATTTT. Translation: CASSLGGRKADTQYF.

This clone was recorded at least ten times. J is TRBJ1-5 and V is TRBV19; D unresolved. The CDR3 contains 15 residues. Trimming took off 6 bases at V and 0 bases at J, with 12 bases between the two ends. CDR1 is LNHDA, CDR2 SQIVND, per germline (reference sequence). CDR3 residues: CASSEESFSNQPQHF. The CDR3 nucleotides are TGTGCCAGTAGCGAAGAGTCGTTTAGCAATCAGCCCCAGCATTTT.

V and J are TRBV12-3 or TRBV12-4 and TRBJ1-4; D is ambiguous. This CDR3 is built from 16 residues. Trimming took off 6 bases at V and 0 bases at J, with 14 bases between the two ends. The CDR3 coding sequence is TGTGCCAGCAGCCTGATGGACGGCGCAACTAATGAAAAACTGTTTTTT. Protein: CASSLMDGATNEKLFF.

At least ten counts were recorded for this clone. V is TRBV4-1 and J is TRBJ1-6, with D maybe TRBD1 (5 bases). Trimming left V 4 bases short and J 16 bases short, with 20 bases between. The CDR3 is 14 amino acids. The germline V gene encodes CDR1 MGHRA and CDR2 YSYEKL. This chain's CDR3 is CASSPPSRERELHF. Written as DNA, the CDR3 is TGCGCCAGCAGCCCCCCCTCCAGGGAGAGGGAGCTCCACTTT.

The rearrangement joins TRBV6-5 to TRBJ2-3, with 8 positions matching TRBD2. CDR3 length: 15 amino acids. Per germline, CDR1 MNHEY and CDR2 SVGAGI. Trimming took 0 bases from V and 5 from J; bases not matched to a gene: 4. The CDR3, as DNA: TGTGCCAGCAGTTACTCTGGGACTAGTGGAGATACGCAGTATTTT. This gives the protein CASSYSGTSGDTQYF.

The chain uses TRBV6-1 and TRBJ2-1; D gene uncertain. The V gene lost 8 bases and the J gene lost 4 bases, with 12 bases spanning the gap. Germline V gives CDR1 MNHNS, CDR2 SASEGT. The CDR3 has 13 amino acids. In DNA, the CDR3 is TGTGCCAGCGGGTCAGCCGAATACAATGAGCAGTTCTTC. Translated: CASGSAEYNEQFF.